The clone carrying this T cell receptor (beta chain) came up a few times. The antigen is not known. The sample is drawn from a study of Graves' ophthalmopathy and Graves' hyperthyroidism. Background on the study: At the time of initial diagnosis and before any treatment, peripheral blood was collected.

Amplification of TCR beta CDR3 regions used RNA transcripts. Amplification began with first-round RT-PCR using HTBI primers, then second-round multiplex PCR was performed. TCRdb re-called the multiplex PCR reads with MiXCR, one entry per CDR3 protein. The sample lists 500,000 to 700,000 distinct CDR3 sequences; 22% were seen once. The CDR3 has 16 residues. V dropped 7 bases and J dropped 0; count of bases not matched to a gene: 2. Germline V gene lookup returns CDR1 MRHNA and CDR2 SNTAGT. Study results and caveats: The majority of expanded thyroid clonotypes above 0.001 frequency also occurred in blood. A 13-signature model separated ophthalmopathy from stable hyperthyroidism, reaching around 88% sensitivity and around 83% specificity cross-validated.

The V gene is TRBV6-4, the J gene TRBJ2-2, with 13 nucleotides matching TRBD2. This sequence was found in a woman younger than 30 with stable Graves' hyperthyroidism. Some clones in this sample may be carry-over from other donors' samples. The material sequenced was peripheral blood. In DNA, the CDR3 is TGTGCCAGCAAAGGACTAGCGGGGGCGAACACCGGGGAGCTGTTTTTT. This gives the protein CASKGLAGANTGELFF.